Listed here are 8 T cell receptor beta chains from one sample, sequenced in a study of blood T cell repertoires in COVID-19. TCRdb keeps only in-frame clones here, not all; method: immunoSEQ multiplex PCR. The sample consists of 300,000 to 450,000 clones, around 87% of them appearing once. The material sequenced was peripheral blood. The receptors here all came from a human donor in a cohort sampled during active COVID-19.

This clone was recorded once. This chain joins TRBV11-3 and TRBJ2-2, with 8 bases that match TRBD2. This CDR3 contains 17 residues. In germline, CDR1 is SGHNT, CDR2 YENEEA. V gave up 3 bases and J gave up 2 bases; unmatched junction bases: 8. CDR3: CASSLAPGRANTGELFF. The CDR3 DNA reads as TGTGCCAGCAGCTTGGCGCCCGGGAGGGCCAACACCGGGGAGCTGTTTTTT.

The chain has TRBV6-1 and TRBJ2-1, with TRBD1 matching 10 bases. Germline V CDR1 and CDR2: MNHNS, SASEGT. The CDR3 is made up of 16 amino acids. With 0 bases clipped from V and 2 bases from J, the junction kept 1 base outside the gene matches. CDR3: CASSEADRGPYNEQFF. In DNA, the CDR3 is TGTGCCAGCAGTGAAGCCGACAGGGGGCCCTACAATGAGCAGTTCTTC.

The V and J genes are TRBV2 and TRBJ1-6, with D hard to call. V was pared by 5 bases and J by 7 bases, with 15 bases between. The CDR3 consists of 15 residues. Looked up from germline, CDR1 is SNHLY and CDR2 is FYNNEI. The CDR3: CASSLEGGGNSPLHF. The CDR3, as DNA: TGTGCCAGCAGTCTTGAGGGCGGCGGGAATTCACCCCTCCACTTT.

The chain employs TRBV7-8 and TRBJ1-2, with D possibly being TRBD1 (6 bases). The germline gives CDR1 SGHVS, CDR2 FQNEAQ. This CDR3 contains 13 residues. Trimming cost V 6 bases and J 1 base, with 9 bases left between them. For the CDR3, the DNA is TGTGCCAGCAGTTCGGACAGTAACTATGGCTACACCTTC. Protein: CASSSDSNYGYTF.

This chain connects TRBV7-8 to TRBJ2-1, with TRBD2 as a possible D gene (5 bases). Germline CDR1 reads SGHVS; CDR2 reads FQNEAQ. Trimming pared 4 bases from V and 8 bases from J, leaving 15 bases between. CDR3 length: 14 residues. Here the CDR3 DNA reads TGTGCCAGCAGCTACACGCACGGGGTGGATGAGCAGTTCTTC. Translating it yields CASSYTHGVDEQFF.

The genes are TRBV23-1 and TRBJ1-5, with D unresolved. TRBV23-1 is an ORF, and what it does is uncertain. V lost 4 bases and J lost 0, with 7 bases in between. This CDR3 has 14 amino acids. CDR3 amino acids: CASSRRYSNQPQHF. CDR3 coding DNA: TGCGCCAGCAGTCGGCGGTATAGCAATCAGCCCCAGCATTTT.

The chain employs TRBV30 and TRBJ1-2; maybe TRBD1 (5 bases). The V and J ends lost 4 bases and 4 bases respectively, with 16 bases between them. Germline CDR1 and CDR2: GTSNPN and SVGIG (reference sequence). The CDR3 covers 14 residues. For the CDR3, the DNA is TGTGCCTGGATCAATCAGGGAAGTCCCTATGGCTACACCTTC. This encodes CAWINQGSPYGYTF.

The chain combines TRBV2 with TRBJ1-6; a possible D gene is TRBD1 (6 bases). CDR3 size: 14 residues. V lost 4 bases and J lost 9, with 13 bases in between. CDR1 is SNHLY and CDR2 is FYNNEI in the germline V gene. The CDR3 nucleotides read TGTGCCAGCAGTGGTGCAGGGGTAGTTTCACCCCTCCACTTT. Translated, it gives CASSGAGVVSPLHF.